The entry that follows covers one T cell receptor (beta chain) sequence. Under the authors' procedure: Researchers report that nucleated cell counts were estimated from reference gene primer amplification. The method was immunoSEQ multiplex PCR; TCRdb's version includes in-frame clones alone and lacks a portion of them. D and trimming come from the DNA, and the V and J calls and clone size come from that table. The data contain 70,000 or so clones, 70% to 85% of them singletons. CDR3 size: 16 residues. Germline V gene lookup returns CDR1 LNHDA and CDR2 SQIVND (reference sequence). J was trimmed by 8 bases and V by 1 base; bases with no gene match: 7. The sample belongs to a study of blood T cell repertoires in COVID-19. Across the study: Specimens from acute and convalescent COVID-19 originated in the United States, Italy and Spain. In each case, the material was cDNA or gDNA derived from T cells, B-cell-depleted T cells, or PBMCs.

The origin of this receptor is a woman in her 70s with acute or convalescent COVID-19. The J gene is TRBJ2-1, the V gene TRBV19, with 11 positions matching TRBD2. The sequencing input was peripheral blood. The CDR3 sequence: CASSIVLAGAPHEQFF. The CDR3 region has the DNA TGTGCCAGTAGTATAGTACTAGCGGGGGCCCCTCATGAGCAGTTCTTC.